The rows below give T cell receptor beta chains drawn from one sample of a study of regulatory T cells in long-lasting Graves disease. TCRdb passed the multiplex PCR reads through MiXCR, listing each CDR3 protein once. Of 300,000 to 400,000 distinct CDR3 sequences listed, about 19% were seen once; the top ten hold less than 35%. Sequenced material: peripheral blood mononuclear cells (PBMCs), taken when the disease was refractory, from a patient treated with antithyroid drugs. All receptors derive from a female donor with Graves disease. The CDR3 runs from the conserved cysteine through the conserved F or W. D genes are given only for firm matches. Where a row states a size, it is once, few, many or the class of an expanded clone; other rows omit it.

d_call,j_call,clone_size,v_call,cdr3_aa,cdr3_nt
-,TRBJ2-7,few,TRBV20-1,CSARDRAGFYEQYF,TGCAGTGCTAGAGATCGGGCGGGATTTTACGAGCAGTACTTC
-,TRBJ2-7,-,TRBV7-9,CASSTRLGGSYEQYF,TGTGCCAGCAGCACCAGACTGGGAGGATCCTACGAGCAGTACTTC
-,TRBJ1-4,few,TRBV5-1,CASSLRGQINEKLFF,TGCGCCAGCAGCTTGCGCGGACAGATTAATGAAAAACTGTTTTTT
TRBD1,TRBJ1-1,many,TRBV6-1,CASSKPRGPNTEAFF,TGTGCCAGCAGTAAACCCAGGGGGCCGAACACTGAAGCTTTCTTT
-,TRBJ2-7,-,TRBV29-1,CSATTAYEQYF,TGCAGCGCCACGACAGCCTACGAGCAGTACTTC
-,TRBJ2-7,many,TRBV2,CASSGTLYEQYF,TGTGCCAGCAGCGGGACTCTCTACGAGCAGTACTTC
TRBD2,TRBJ2-7,many,TRBV7-2,CASSTREGGEQYF,TGTGCCAGCAGCACCCGGGAGGGTGGGGAGCAGTACTTC
-,TRBJ1-1,-,TRBV7-9,CASSLETSRAFF,TGTGCCAGCAGCCTAGAGACGTCGAGGGCTTTCTTT
TRBD1,TRBJ1-2,few,TRBV7-2,CASSLEGGAGYGYTF,TGTGCCAGCAGCTTAGAAGGGGGCGCGGGCTATGGCTACACCTTC
-,TRBJ1-2,many,TRBV11-2,CASEGIIYGYTF,TGTGCCAGCGAGGGGATTATCTATGGCTACACCTTC
-,TRBJ2-7,many,TRBV7-2,CASSSASSYEQYF,TGTGCCAGCAGCTCGGCAAGCTCCTACGAGCAGTACTTC
-,TRBJ2-2,-,TRBV4-3,CASSHGYPLDAGELFF,TGCGCCAGCAGCCACGGATATCCCCTTGACGCCGGGGAGCTGTTTTTT
-,TRBJ1-2,many,TRBV12-3/TRBV12-4,CASSSGTNYGYTF,TGTGCCAGCAGCTCCGGGACAAACTATGGCTACACCTTC
-,TRBJ1-2,many,TRBV28,CASSFLTSVLGDYGYTF,TGTGCCAGCAGTTTCCTCACTTCGGTCCTGGGGGACTATGGCTACACCTTC
TRBD1,TRBJ1-5,many,TRBV11-1,CASSHTGVRQPQHF,TGTGCCAGCAGTCACACAGGGGTCAGGCAGCCCCAGCATTTT
TRBD1,TRBJ1-3,-,TRBV24-1,CATSENGIRDRGGNTIYF,TGTGCCACCAGTGAGAACGGAATCCGGGACAGGGGTGGAAACACCATATATTTT
-,TRBJ1-2,many,TRBV15,CATSRREDGYTF,TGTGCCACCAGCAGAAGGGAGGATGGCTACACCTTC
-,TRBJ1-5,many,TRBV27,CASSLSAGASNQPQHF,TGTGCCAGCAGTTTATCGGCGGGGGCTAGCAATCAGCCCCAGCATTTT
TRBD2,TRBJ2-1,few,TRBV5-5,CASSPWTSGRQGNEQFF,TGTGCCAGCAGCCCCTGGACTAGCGGGAGGCAGGGCAATGAGCAGTTCTTC
-,TRBJ1-5,-,TRBV18,CASSPMESDQPQHF,TGTGCCAGCTCACCCATGGAATCAGATCAGCCCCAGCATTTT
-,TRBJ1-5,few,TRBV19,CASSIGRTYSNQPQHF,TGTGCCAGTAGTATAGGTAGGACTTATAGCAATCAGCCCCAGCATTTT
-,TRBJ1-6,-,TRBV3-1,CASSQGFSPLHF,TGTGCCAGCAGCCAAGGCTTTTCACCCCTCCACTTT
-,TRBJ2-5,few,TRBV18,CASSPSRTEETQYF,TGTGCCAGCTCACCATCCAGGACCGAAGAGACCCAGTACTTC
TRBD1,TRBJ1-4,-,TRBV20-1,CSAKGAANEKLFF,TGCAGTGCCAAGGGGGCGGCTAATGAAAAACTGTTTTTT
TRBD1,TRBJ1-3,-,TRBV5-6,CASSLAPTGAGNTIYF,TGTGCCAGCAGCTTGGCCCCGACAGGGGCTGGAAACACCATATATTTT
-,TRBJ1-1,-,TRBV14,CASSQVAGAEAFF,TGTGCCAGCAGCCAAGTCGCGGGGGCTGAAGCTTTCTTT
-,TRBJ2-7,few,TRBV28,CASGERYEQYF,TGTGCCAGCGGGGAGAGGTACGAGCAGTACTTC
-,TRBJ1-5,-,TRBV7-2,CASSSGTYSSQPQHF,TGTGCCAGCAGCTCCGGGACGTATAGCAGTCAGCCCCAGCATTTT
-,TRBJ2-7,few,TRBV6-2/TRBV6-3,CASSYGIFSTYGQYF,TGTGCCAGCAGTTACGGGATCTTTTCAACCTACGGGCAGTACTTC
-,TRBJ2-3,few,TRBV29-1,CSVDPVGADTQYF,TGCAGCGTTGACCCCGTTGGCGCAGATACGCAGTATTTT
-,TRBJ1-2,many,TRBV5-1,CASSADYYGYTF,TGCGCCAGCAGCGCGGATTACTATGGCTACACCTTC
-,TRBJ1-2,many,TRBV12-3/TRBV12-4,CASILRGGYGYTF,TGTGCCAGCATCCTTCGAGGGGGGTATGGCTACACCTTC
-,TRBJ1-1,many,TRBV5-1,CASSFTQTNTEAFF,TGCGCCAGCAGCTTTACCCAGACGAACACTGAAGCTTTCTTT
-,TRBJ2-7,many,TRBV27,CASSLLPIRQGGTYEQYF,TGTGCCAGCAGTTTATTACCCATAAGACAGGGAGGCACCTACGAGCAGTACTTC
-,TRBJ1-1,-,TRBV6-2/TRBV6-3,CASTHIRGGNTEAFF,TGTGCCAGCACCCACATCAGGGGAGGGAACACTGAAGCTTTCTTT
-,TRBJ2-2,many,TRBV12-3/TRBV12-4,CASSFGTGANTGELFF,TGTGCCAGCAGTTTCGGGACCGGGGCGAACACCGGGGAGCTGTTTTTT
-,TRBJ1-3,few,TRBV7-8,CASSLGRRTGNTIYF,TGTGCCAGCAGCTTAGGTCGGCGGACTGGAAACACCATATATTTT
-,TRBJ2-5,few,TRBV20-1,CSARDTKSVAQYF,TGCAGTGCCCGGGACACAAAATCGGTTGCCCAGTACTTC
-,TRBJ1-5,many,TRBV2,CASRRTECCSQHF,TGTGCCAGCAGACGGACAGAATGTTGTTCTCAGCATTTT
-,TRBJ2-7,many,TRBV6-1,CASSERRGRPRDEQYF,TGTGCCAGCAGTGAACGACGGGGGCGCCCCAGGGACGAGCAGTACTTC
TRBD2,TRBJ2-5,many,TRBV28,CASSQGGAGGETQYF,TGTGCCAGCAGCCAGGGTGGGGCGGGAGGCGAGACCCAGTACTTC
-,TRBJ2-1,few,TRBV27,CASSFYLKSSYNEQFF,TGTGCCAGCAGCTTCTACCTTAAGAGCTCCTACAATGAGCAGTTCTTC
TRBD2,TRBJ2-1,-,TRBV20-1,CSAPKGGRSTRGRIYEQFF,TGCAGTGCTCCAAAGGGGGGCCGGTCTACTCGCGGGAGGATCTATGAGCAGTTCTTC
TRBD1,TRBJ2-5,-,TRBV18,CASSPDRRQGETQYF,TGTGCCAGCTCACCAGATAGGAGACAGGGAGAGACCCAGTACTTC
TRBD1,TRBJ1-4,many,TRBV28,CASSSLRQGGNEKLFF,TGTGCCAGCAGTTCCCTCCGACAGGGAGGAAATGAAAAACTGTTTTTT
-,TRBJ1-1,few,TRBV4-1,CASSQPLRGNTEAFF,TGCGCCAGCAGCCAGCCCCTCCGGGGGAACACTGAAGCTTTCTTT
-,TRBJ2-2,-,TRBV6-1,CASSPGMTGELFF,TGTGCCAGCAGCCCCGGAATGACCGGGGAGCTGTTTTTT
-,TRBJ2-7,many,TRBV27,CASRLGRGPYEQYF,TGTGCCAGCAGATTAGGGCGGGGTCCCTACGAGCAGTACTTC
-,TRBJ2-7,-,TRBV9,CASSVDPQGMYEQYF,TGTGCCAGCAGCGTAGACCCACAGGGAATGTACGAGCAGTACTTC
-,TRBJ1-1,many,TRBV7-9,CASSLYVNTEAFF,TGTGCCAGCAGCTTATACGTGAACACTGAAGCTTTCTTT
-,TRBJ1-4,many,TRBV7-8,CASSSQGGGEKLFF,TGTGCCAGCAGCTCCCAGGGTGGGGGGGAAAAACTGTTTTTT
-,TRBJ2-5,-,TRBV25-1,CASSETARWETQYF,TGTGCCAGCAGTGAGACGGCTCGCTGGGAGACCCAGTACTTC
TRBD1,TRBJ1-2,-,TRBV4-1,CASSLIYGSGTGDYGYTF,TGCGCCAGCAGCCTCATATACGGATCCGGGACAGGTGACTATGGCTACACCTTC
-,TRBJ2-7,-,TRBV20-1,CSASLYVIETYEQYF,TGCAGTGCTAGCCTCTACGTAATAGAGACCTACGAGCAGTACTTC